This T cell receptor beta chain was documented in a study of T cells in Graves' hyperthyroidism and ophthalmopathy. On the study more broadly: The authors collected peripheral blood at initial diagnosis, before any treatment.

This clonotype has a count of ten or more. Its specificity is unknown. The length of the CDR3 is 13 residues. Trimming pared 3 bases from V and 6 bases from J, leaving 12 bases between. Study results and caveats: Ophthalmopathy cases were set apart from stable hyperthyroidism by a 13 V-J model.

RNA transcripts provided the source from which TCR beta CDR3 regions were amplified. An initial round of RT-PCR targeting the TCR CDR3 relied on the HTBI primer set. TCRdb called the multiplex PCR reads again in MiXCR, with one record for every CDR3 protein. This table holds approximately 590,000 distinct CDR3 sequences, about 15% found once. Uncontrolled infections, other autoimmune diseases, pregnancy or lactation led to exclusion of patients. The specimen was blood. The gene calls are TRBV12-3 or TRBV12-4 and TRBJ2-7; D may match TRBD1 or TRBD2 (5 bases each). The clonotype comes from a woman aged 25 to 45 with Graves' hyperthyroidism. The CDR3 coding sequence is TGTGCCAGCAGTTTTGGGGGACCAGGCGAGCAGTACTTC. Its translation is CASSFGGPGEQYF.